This TCR beta chain comes out of a study of blood T cell repertoires in COVID-19 (dated by TCRdb to the early 2020s). Regarding the complete study: Collaborator samples came from the United States, Italy and Spain and covered acute and convalescent phases of COVID-19. The prospective study material was composed of cDNA or gDNA derived from T cells, B-cell-depleted T cells, or PBMCs. The dataset comprised deeply sampled blood TCRbeta repertoires from subjects exposed to, actively infected with, or recovered from COVID-19. The repertoires were released in a freely available public database meant as a resource for research on the immune response to SARS-CoV-2. The samples were drawn from two sources: the first 160 participants of the ongoing ImmuneRACE study, and 1,254 subjects contributed by 6 global collaborators. Nearly every sample came with metadata listing a de-identified subject ID, COVID-19 status, age in years and sex. HLA class I and class II types, where available, came from metadata supplied by the sample provider rather than from assay-based typing. Overall study results and their limits: The amount of clinical and demographic metadata varied by source and participant and was provided uncurated.

Relative to germline, V is missing 2 bases and J is missing 9 bases, with 14 bases of the junction outside any gene match. From cysteine to phenylalanine, the CDR3 is 16 amino acids long. Kept here is only the CDR3 DNA, which spans 48 bases and is read in frame from base 1. As encoded in the germline V gene, CDR1 is SQVTM while CDR2 is ANQGSEA. The immunoSEQ Assay, a bias-controlled multiplex PCR, was used to amplify TCRbeta CDR3 regions from genomic DNA. From the authors' description of their analysis: The number of nucleated cells in each sample was estimated from the amplification of reference gene primers within the assay. To quantify the absolute abundance of each unique TCRbeta CDR3 rearrangement, sequence reads were collapsed and filtered. For each sample, productive Simpson clonality was calculated by taking the square root of Simpson's diversity index across productive rearrangements. TCRdb limited this immuneACCESS table to in-frame rearrangements with V and J called. A share of clones is missing; checked studies link under half to unresolved V genes, and the rest is unexplained. That table furnishes V, J and clone size, whereas the DNA furnished D and trimming. Here the sample has about 130,000 clones; 65% to 90% occur a single time. The ten largest clones take up 25% to 30% of the sample.

Turning to this clone: It has no known antigen specificity. Base-call qualities are not available, and no considerably larger clone is one nucleotide away.

The collaborating institutions used their own protocols to collect whole blood in K2EDTA tubes. For TCRbeta analysis, collaborator samples were shipped as frozen whole blood, as isolated PBMCs, or as DNA extracted from either sample type. This sequence originates from a woman aged 80 or over with acute or convalescent COVID-19. The rearranged segments are TRBV29-1 and TRBJ1-1, with TRBD1 identical over 11 junction bases. The sequencing sample was made of peripheral blood. The CDR3 region reads CSVELAPGTGGLKAFF. The bases are TGCAGCGTTGAATTAGCCCCCGGGACAGGGGGTCTAAAAGCTTTCTTT. Extended through the reference TRBV29-1 and TRBJ1-1 proteins, this CDR3 yields the full variable domain: SAVISQKPSRDICQRGTSLTIQCQVDSQVTMMFWYRQQPGQSLTLIATANQGSEATYESGFVIDKFPISRPNLTFSTLTVSNMSPEDSSIYLCSVELAPGTGGLKAFFGQGTRLTVV.